The rows below give T cell receptor beta chains drawn from one sample of a study of beta chain features in type 1 diabetes. Data came from immunoSEQ multiplex PCR; TCRdb stores just in-frame clones and leaves some out. Among about 620,000 clones, around a sixth were seen once, and the ten largest hold more than 0.08%. Sequenced input: naive CD4+ T cells from blood. These receptors all stem from a man between 18 and 29 years old in good health. Each CDR3 is given with its conserved first and last residue. Each record gives: J gene, clone size, D gene, V gene, CDR3 protein, CDR3 DNA. The D gene is left open where the match is weak. Clone sizes are given selectively: once, few, many, or a class where the clone is expanded.

J: TRBJ1-5
size: NA
D: NA
V: TRBV5-4
CDR3: CASSSPGQPQHF
DNA: TGTGCCAGCAGCTCTCCGGGCCAGCCCCAGCATTTT

J: TRBJ1-4
size: NA
D: TRBD1
V: TRBV14
CDR3: CASSHGQGDEKLFF
DNA: TGTGCCAGCAGCCATGGACAGGGGGATGAAAAACTGTTTTTT

J: TRBJ2-1
size: NA
D: TRBD1
V: TRBV5-1
CDR3: CASSPDRAVEQFF
DNA: TGCGCCAGCAGCCCGGACAGGGCCGTTGAGCAGTTCTTC

J: TRBJ1-5
size: NA
D: NA
V: TRBV7-2
CDR3: CASRSDRGSGNQPQHF
DNA: TGTGCCAGCAGATCAGATAGGGGTAGTGGCAATCAGCCCCAGCATTTT

J: TRBJ1-1
size: once
D: NA
V: TRBV7-8
CDR3: CASSFQGFRTEAFF
DNA: TGTGCCAGCAGCTTTCAGGGCTTTCGGACTGAAGCTTTCTTT

J: TRBJ2-7
size: few
D: TRBD2
V: TRBV18
CDR3: CASSRGAGEGEQYF
DNA: TGTGCCAGCTCCCGAGGAGCGGGAGAGGGCGAGCAGTACTTC

J: TRBJ2-3
size: NA
D: NA
V: TRBV7-2
CDR3: CASSLNRFRTDTQYF
DNA: TGTGCCAGCAGCTTAAATAGGTTCCGCACAGATACGCAGTATTTT

J: TRBJ2-2
size: NA
D: NA
V: TRBV4-2
CDR3: CASSREFVANTGELFF
DNA: TGTGCCAGCAGCCGCGAATTCGTAGCGAACACCGGGGAGCTGTTTTTT

J: TRBJ2-3
size: few
D: NA
V: TRBV4-1
CDR3: CASSQGFPTSPQGDTQYF
DNA: TGCGCCAGCAGCCAAGGGTTCCCCACTAGCCCGCAAGGGGATACGCAGTATTTT

J: TRBJ2-1
size: NA
D: TRBD1
V: TRBV19
CDR3: CASSIAPGQGPNEQFF
DNA: TGTGCCAGTAGTATTGCTCCGGGACAGGGTCCCAATGAGCAGTTCTTC